The present T cell receptor (beta chain) was sequenced within a study of cytomegalovirus exposure and HLA in healthy donors. On the study more broadly: Among around 400 genotyped donors, around 82% fell in the Caucasian-associated ancestry cluster.

Germline assignment: CDR1 SGHKS and CDR2 YYEKEE (reference sequence). The CDR3 has 15 amino acids. V was pared by 3 bases and J by 7 bases, with 20 bases between. PCR involved 60 Vbeta and 13 Jbeta primers. Sequenced by immunoSEQ multiplex PCR; TCRdb stores in-frame clones only, minus some. Among just over 200,000 clones listed, approximately 79% were seen once. Overall study results and limits: No immune exposure information besides CMV serostatus was available.

In regard to this clone: The antigen remains unidentified.

The sequencing sample was made of PBMCs. The chain employs TRBV5-5 and TRBJ2-7; the D gene is possibly TRBD2 (7 bases). The sequence was collected from a man between 45 and 60 years old in good health and CMV-seronegative. CDR3 residues: CASSSGGGGEWEQYF. The CDR3 DNA is TGTGCCAGCAGCTCGGGGGGCGGGGGAGAATGGGAGCAGTACTTC.